This record covers a single TCR beta chain. Its target is not known. This sample is drawn from a study of graft-versus-host responses after intestinal transplantation. Overall study: Anti-thymocyte globulin induction was given to all recipients, followed by tacrolimus and steroids for 2 to 3 years. Study-level findings and limits: GvH clones turned up in recipient marrow; some had shown up first in ileum or blood. Early post-transplant HvG declines showed an association with peak circulating GvH clone levels.

This table comes from immunoSEQ multiplex PCR, and its TCRdb copy is limited to in-frame clones, with some not included. The table has some 40,000 clones, about 91% seen once. The CDR3 has 11 residues. Germline V lookup: CDR1 SGHTA, CDR2 FQGNSA. With 5 bases removed from V and 4 bases from J, the gap between germline ends came to 5 bases. The source of this sequence is a human patient who received an intestinal transplant, so some T cells may come from the graft donor. V gene TRBV7-2 combines with J gene TRBJ2-5; D perhaps matches TRBD1 (5 bases). Material: PBMCs, obtained 524 days after transplant. The CDR3 reads CASSQGETQYF. The CDR3 DNA sequence: TGTGCCAGCAGCCAGGGAGAGACCCAGTACTTC. The full variable domain, with the rest looked up from reference TRBV7-2 and TRBJ2-5, is GAGVSQSPSNKVTEKGKDVELRCDPISGHTALYWYRQSLGQGLEFLIYFQGNSAPDKSGLPSDRFSAERTGGSVSTLTIQRTQQEDSAVYLCASSQGETQYFGPGTRLLVL.